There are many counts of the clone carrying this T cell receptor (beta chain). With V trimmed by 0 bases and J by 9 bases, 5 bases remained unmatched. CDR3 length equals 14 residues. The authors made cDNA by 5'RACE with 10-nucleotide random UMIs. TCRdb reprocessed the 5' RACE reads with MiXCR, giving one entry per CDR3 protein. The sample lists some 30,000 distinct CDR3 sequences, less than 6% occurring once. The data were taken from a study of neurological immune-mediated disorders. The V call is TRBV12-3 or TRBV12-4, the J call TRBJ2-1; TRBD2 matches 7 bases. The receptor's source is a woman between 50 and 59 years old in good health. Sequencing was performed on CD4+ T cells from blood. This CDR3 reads CASSLAGGRREQFF. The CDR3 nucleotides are TGTGCCAGCAGTTTAGCGGGAGGGCGTCGTGAGCAGTTCTTC.